The source of this T cell receptor (beta chain) is a study of T cell responses to AZD1222 COVID-19 vaccine. General study points: Repertoires were obtained solely post-peak T cell response. Most donors were white British, females outnumbered males, and clonal diversity was possibly underestimated. Unmutated variant regions are reportedly targeted by nearly half of spike-specific TCRs.

The CDR3 totals 13 residues. Trimming left V 4 bases short and J 0 bases short, with 4 bases between. In germline, CDR1 is MNHEY, CDR2 SMNVEV (reference sequence). Some clones are missing from TCRdb's copy, which holds only in-frame ones; the method was immunoSEQ multiplex PCR. This sample yields 92,000 or so clones, of which approximately 89% are seen a single time; approximately 5% belongs to the top ten. Investigators merged groups given second doses at roughly 4 or roughly 12 weeks. In the case of this clone: What it binds is unknown.

The specimen comprised peripheral blood, sampled 28 days after the second AZD1222 dose. V gene TRBV27 combines with J gene TRBJ1-5, with D hard to call. The sequence derives from an adult who received the AZD1222 COVID-19 vaccine. The CDR3 region is CASSSDSNQPQHF. CDR3 in DNA: TGTGCCAGCAGTTCCGATAGCAATCAGCCCCAGCATTTT.